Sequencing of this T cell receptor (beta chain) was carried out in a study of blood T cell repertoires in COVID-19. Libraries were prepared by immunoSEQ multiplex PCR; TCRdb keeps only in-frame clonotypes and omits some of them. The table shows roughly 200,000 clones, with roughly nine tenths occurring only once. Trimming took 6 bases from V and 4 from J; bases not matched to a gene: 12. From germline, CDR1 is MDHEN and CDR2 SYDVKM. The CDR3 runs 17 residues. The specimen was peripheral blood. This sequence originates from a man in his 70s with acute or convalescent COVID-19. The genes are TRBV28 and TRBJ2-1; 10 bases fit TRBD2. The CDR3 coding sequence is TGTGCCAGCAGCCCCAGGTCAGCGGGAGGGCCTTACAATGAGCAGTTCTTC. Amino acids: CASSPRSAGGPYNEQFF.